The present entry profiles one TCR beta chain with its context. What it binds is not known. Germline loops: CDR1 MNHEY, CDR2 SVGAGI. Trimming pared 7 bases from V and 2 bases from J, leaving 15 bases between. The CDR3 runs 15 residues. This entry is derived from a study of graft-versus-host responses after intestinal transplantation. Study-level background: Transplantation in recipients was multivisceral, liver-intestinal, or isolated intestinal. Anti-thymocyte globulin served as induction for all recipients, who then took tacrolimus and steroids for about three years.

General study points: There were GvH clones found in recipient marrow, and some of them appeared first in ileum or blood.

The data were produced by immunoSEQ multiplex PCR, yet TCRdb's version contains in-frame clones alone and is incomplete. The data contain about 29,000 clones, roughly 87% of them singletons. Material: PBMCs, obtained around 61 weeks after intestinal transplantation. This chain connects TRBV6-5 to TRBJ1-5; no clear D. This clonotype was sampled from a human patient who received an intestinal transplant, so some T cells may come from the graft donor. The CDR3 loop reads CASMKGTAGNQPQHF. CDR3 bases: TGTGCCAGCATGAAAGGTACTGCGGGCAATCAGCCCCAGCATTTT.